This T cell receptor beta chain appears in the sequencing data of a study of CD8 T cells in Susac syndrome. RNA in amounts of about 0.5 to 1 ug was reverse transcribed with random hexamers. The authors amplified TCR beta CDR3 across 54 Vbeta and 13 Jbeta using immunoSEQ multiplex PCR. TCRdb processed the immunoSEQ multiplex PCR reads anew with MiXCR; each CDR3 protein has one entry. The sample includes around 130,000 distinct CDR3 sequences, 80% to 85% of them seen just once. The germline CDR1 and CDR2 sequences are LGHNA and YSLEER. Trimming left V 1 base short and J 6 bases short, with 12 bases between. The CDR3 contains 15 residues. Sequencing of TCR beta was performed on blood CD8+ and CD4+ T cells. Negative isolation yielded the CD8+ and CD4+ T cells, while FACS enriched the TEMRA cells.

This chain links TRBV4-3 with TRBJ2-2; possibly TRBD2 for D (5 bases). The TCR was taken from a human donor with multiple sclerosis. Sequences were obtained from CD8+ T cells from PBMCs. The CDR3 here is CASSQVRDLAGELFF. As DNA, the CDR3 is TGCGCCAGCAGCCAAGTCCGGGATCTTGCCGGGGAGCTGTTTTTT.